Shown below are 12 T cell receptor beta chains from a single sample sequenced in a study of CD4+ T cells in melanoma. Clones were sequenced by immunoSEQ multiplex PCR, and TCRdb holds only the in-frame ones, with some missing. The sample has about 10,000 clones; roughly 69% are singletons. The sequenced sample consisted of cells from a culture (not recorded whether cultured in vitro). The source of these receptors is a human donor with melanoma.

The chain recombines TRBV4-2 with TRBJ2-3; 10 bases are a match to TRBD2. V lost 0 bases and J lost 5; bases outside the gene matches: 17. This CDR3 is 20 amino acids long. Germline CDR1 is LGHNA and CDR2 is YNFKEQ. The CDR3 loop is CASSQEPRMIAGGSKDTQYF. In nucleotides, the CDR3 is TGTGCCAGCAGCCAAGAGCCCCGGATGATAGCGGGGGGTAGTAAAGATACGCAGTATTTT.

This clone was counted between two and nine times. J is TRBJ1-2 and V is TRBV29-1; possibly TRBD1 for D (5 bases). This CDR3 is 14 amino acids long. Trimming cost V 0 bases and J 14 bases, with 22 bases left between them. The germline CDR1 and CDR2 sequences are SQVTM and ANQGSEA. The CDR3 coding sequence is TGCAGCGTTGAAGAGTCGGGCCGGGGGATGTTGAGGACCTTC. It yields the protein CSVEESGRGMLRTF.

The chain combines TRBV5-1 with TRBJ2-3; TRBD1 or TRBD2 may be the D gene (5 bases each). Germline loops: CDR1 SGHRS, CDR2 YFSETQ. The V end lost 1 base, the J end lost 4 bases, and 10 bases lay between the germline ends. The CDR3 spans 14 residues. The CDR3 DNA follows: TGCGCCAGCAGCTTGACGGGGCGGGCAGATACGCAGTATTTT. Its translation: CASSLTGRADTQYF.

V is TRBV5-8 and J is TRBJ1-2; 7 nucleotides match TRBD1. The germline gives CDR1 SGHTS, CDR2 YDEGEE. V trimming: 7 bases; J trimming: 3 bases; junction bases outside the gene matches: 9. This CDR3 is 14 amino acids long. CDR3 bases: TGTGCCAGCGGCGTGACAGGGCTCGACTATGGCTACACCTTC. This translates into CASGVTGLDYGYTF.

The chain couples TRBV4-2 to TRBJ1-6; D remains unclear. This CDR3 has 17 amino acids. Germline V lookup: CDR1 LGHNA, CDR2 YNFKEQ. Trimming removed 0 bases from V and 2 bases from J, with 11 bases in between. The CDR3, as DNA: TGTGCCAGCAGCCAAGAACCGGCGACAACCTATAATTCACCCCTCCACTTT. This codes for CASSQEPATTYNSPLHF.

The chain recombines TRBV6-5 with TRBJ2-4; the D gene is possibly TRBD2 (6 bases). V lost 2 bases, J lost 3 bases, and 11 bases lay in between. Germline CDR1 is MNHEY and CDR2 is SVGAGI. The CDR3 runs to 15 residues. The CDR3 DNA reads TGTGCCAGCAGTTACGGTCTGGGAGGCAAAAACATTCAGTACTTC. Translation: CASSYGLGGKNIQYF.

The chain couples TRBV7-2 to TRBJ2-7, with D perhaps TRBD1 (6 bases). Trimming shortened V by 2 bases and J by 13 bases, and 15 bases separated the two germline ends. CDR1 and CDR2 from the germline V gene are SGHTA and FQGNSA. There are 12 residues in the CDR3. CDR3 sequence reads: CASSLNRQESYF. CDR3 DNA: TGTGCCAGCAGCTTAAATAGACAGGAGTCATACTTC. Looking up the rest from reference TRBV7-2 and TRBJ2-7 gives the full variable domain: GAGVSQSPSNKVTEKGKDVELRCDPISGHTALYWYRQSLGQGLEFLIYFQGNSAPDKSGLPSDRFSAERTGGSVSTLTIQRTQQEDSAVYLCASSLNRQESYFGPGTRLTVT.

V and J are TRBV9 and TRBJ2-3, with TRBD2 identical over 10 bases. V lost 0 bases, J lost 2 bases, and 6 bases stayed unmatched. Germline assignment: CDR1 SGDLS and CDR2 YYNGEE. This CDR3 comprises 17 residues. The CDR3 DNA is TGTGCCAGCAGCGTAGGGCTAGCGGGGGTAAACACAGATACGCAGTATTTT. It is translated as CASSVGLAGVNTDTQYF.

The chain uses TRBV18 and TRBJ1-4; D not certain. The CDR3 is 14 residues long. Germline V CDR1 and CDR2: KGHSH, LQKENI. V lost 5 bases to trimming and J lost 10 bases, with 17 bases between them. The CDR3 nucleotides are TGTGCCAGCTCATTCTCGGGTAGGGAAGGAAAACTGTTTTTT. Translation gives CASSFSGREGKLFF.

This chain joins TRBV6-6 and TRBJ2-7; no definite D call. V dropped 9 bases and J dropped 3 bases, with 12 bases sitting between them. Germline V gives CDR1 MNHNY, CDR2 SVGAGI (reference sequence). This CDR3 region has 12 residues. This CDR3 is CARLVGYYEQYF. The CDR3 DNA reads TGTGCCAGGCTGGTAGGGTACTACGAGCAGTACTTC.

This chain connects TRBV6-4 to TRBJ1-5, with D uncertain. The CDR3 covers 15 residues. Germline CDR1 reads MRHNA; CDR2 reads SNTAGT. The V and J ends lost 6 bases and 4 bases respectively, with 16 bases between them. The CDR3 protein is CASSPREGGNQPQHF. The CDR3 DNA follows: TGTGCCAGCAGCCCTCGGGAGGGCGGTAATCAGCCCCAGCATTTT.

Judged by abundance, this clone is medium-sized. This chain joins TRBV15 and TRBJ2-5; the D is unclear. The CDR3 is 15 residues long. V was pared by 5 bases and J by 5 bases, with 18 bases between. Germline CDR1 reads LNHNV; CDR2 reads YYDKDF (reference sequence). The CDR3 spells CATSPRPGGRETQYF. The CDR3 region has the DNA TGTGCCACCAGCCCACGGCCGGGTGGTCGGGAGACCCAGTACTTC.